Shown below are 10 T cell receptor beta chains from a single sample sequenced in a study of radiation and T cells in renal cell carcinoma. Libraries were prepared by immunoSEQ multiplex PCR; TCRdb keeps only in-frame clonotypes and omits some of them. The sample shows tens of thousands of clones, around 77% of them seen only once. Time point defined: blood 2 weeks post-SBRT. Treatment here: 15 Gy SBRT to primary tumor, nephrectomy 4 weeks later. This material consisted of blood, taken from a patient whose treatment included radiotherapy and nephrectomy. These receptors all come from a man between 60 and 75 years old with renal cell carcinoma.

The chain joins TRBV10-3 to TRBJ2-7; 9 nucleotides line up with TRBD1. J was trimmed by 0 bases and V by 3 bases; bases with no gene match: 6. Germline lookup yields CDR1 ENHRY and CDR2 SYGVKD. This CDR3 spans 16 amino acids. The CDR3: CAISERRTGVSYEQYF. CDR3 nucleotide sequence: TGTGCCATCAGTGAACGGCGGACAGGGGTCTCCTACGAGCAGTACTTC.

The J gene is TRBJ2-3, the V gene TRBV6-1, with D possibly matching TRBD2 (5 bases). The CDR3 contains 15 residues. Trimming took off 5 bases at V and 1 base at J, with 13 bases between the two ends. The germline CDR1 and CDR2 sequences are MNHNS and SASEGT. CDR3: CASSLSGSGTDTQYF. CDR3 DNA sequence: TGTGCCAGCAGTCTCAGTGGGAGCGGCACAGATACGCAGTATTTT.

This clone was picked up a small number of times. The chain has TRBV19 and TRBJ2-7, with D possibly matching TRBD2 (6 bases). CDR1 and CDR2 from the germline V gene are LNHDA and SQIVND (reference sequence). Trimming took 7 bases from V and 0 from J, leaving 13 bases between them. The CDR3 covers 14 residues. The CDR3 sequence: CASMEGRYSYEQYF. CDR3 coding DNA: TGTGCCAGTATGGAGGGACGATACTCCTACGAGCAGTACTTC. Supplemented by reference TRBV19 and TRBJ2-7, the full variable domain reads DGGITQSPKYLFRKEGQNVTLSCEQNLNHDAMYWYRQDPGQGLRLIYYSQIVNDFQKGDIAEGYSVSREKKESFPLTVTSAQKNPTAFYLCASMEGRYSYEQYFGPGTRLTVT.

V gene TRBV9 combines with J gene TRBJ2-3, with TRBD2 identical over 7 bases. CDR1 SGDLS and CDR2 YYNGEE come from the germline V gene. CDR3 length: 15 amino acids. Trimming cost V 0 bases and J 4 bases; bases outside gene matches: 5. CDR3 sequence (DNA): TGTGCCAGCAGCGTAGCAGGCGCGGGGGCAGATACGCAGTATTTT. This gives the protein CASSVAGAGADTQYF.

This chain connects TRBV4-3 to TRBJ1-4; D is uncertain. V was clipped by 4 bases and J by 5 bases, with 5 bases between them. The CDR3 runs 12 residues. Per the germline V gene, CDR1 is LGHNA and CDR2 is YSLEER. In nucleotides, the CDR3 is TGCGCCAGCAGCCCCCGCAATGAAAAACTGTTTTTT. As protein: CASSPRNEKLFF.

The chain recombines TRBV7-9 with TRBJ1-1, with D uncertain. The V gene lost 4 bases and the J gene lost 0 bases, with 3 bases spanning the gap. CDR1 and CDR2 from the germline V gene are SEHNR and FQNEAQ (reference sequence). This CDR3 comprises 12 residues. CDR3 nucleotides: TGTGCCAGCAGCTCAGTGAACACTGAAGCTTTCTTT. Encoded protein: CASSSVNTEAFF.

The rearrangement joins TRBV6-5 to TRBJ2-1; D gene ambiguous. This CDR3 comprises 11 residues. Trimming stripped 5 bases from V and 5 bases from J, with 4 bases between. Germline assignment: CDR1 MNHEY and CDR2 SVGAGI. CDR3 sequence reads: CASSQNNEQFF. CDR3 bases: TGTGCCAGCAGTCAAAACAATGAGCAGTTCTTC.

This clone has more than one count but fewer than ten. The chain is built from TRBV28 and TRBJ2-7, with 7 bases aligning to TRBD1. Unmatched junction bases numbered 7, after V lost 8 bases and J lost 0 bases. This CDR3 is built from 14 residues. From germline, CDR1 is MDHEN and CDR2 SYDVKM. The CDR3 here is CASLSGTASYEQYF. In DNA, the CDR3 is TGTGCCAGCCTCTCCGGGACAGCCTCCTACGAGCAGTACTTC. The whole variable domain, remainder taken from reference TRBV28 and TRBJ2-7, is DVKVTQSSRYLVKRTGEKVFLECVQDMDHENMFWYRQDPGLGLRLIYFSYDVKMKEKGDIPEGYSVSREKKERFSLILESASTNQTSMYLCASLSGTASYEQYFGPGTRLTVT.

In this sample, this clone turned up a few times. The chain has TRBV5-1 and TRBJ1-2, with 9 nucleotides matching TRBD1. J lost 4 bases, V lost 4 bases, and 8 bases had no gene match. Germline loops: CDR1 SGHRS, CDR2 YFSETQ. The CDR3 loop spans 15 amino acids. CDR3 sequence reads: CASSGGDRVGYGYTF. Written as DNA, the CDR3 is TGCGCCAGCAGCGGTGGGGACAGGGTGGGCTATGGCTACACCTTC.

The sample holds a few counts of this clone. CDR3 nucleotide sequence: TGTGCCAGCAGCTTAGATTTCGGGGGGTTGAACACTGAAGCTTTCTTT. This encodes CASSLDFGGLNTEAFF. The V and J genes are TRBV7-2 and TRBJ1-1, with D tentatively TRBD1 (5 bases). The CDR3 loop spans 16 amino acids. V lost 1 base and J lost 0, with 12 bases in between. In germline, CDR1 is SGHTA, CDR2 FQGNSA.